Listed below are T cell receptor beta chains from one sample, sequenced in a study of preoperative IRX-2 immunotherapy in early breast cancer. The repertoire was sequenced with immunoSEQ multiplex PCR; TCRdb's copy has only in-frame clones and lacks some. In the table there are some 22,000 clones, around 87% of which are singletons. This specimen was tumor tissue, taken after IRX-2 immunotherapy. Receptor source: a human donor with breast cancer. The CDR3 runs from the conserved cysteine through the conserved F or W. The order of the fields is J gene, clone size, V gene, D gene, CDR3 protein, CDR3 DNA. D genes are given only for firm matches. Clone size appears in some rows only: once, few, many, or a class for an expanded clone.

j_gene: TRBJ2-2; abundance: -; v_gene: TRBV6-6; d_gene: TRBD2; CDR3aa: CASSWTSGTGELFF; CDR3nt: TGTGCCAGCAGTTGGACTAGCGGGACCGGGGAGCTGTTTTTT
j_gene: TRBJ2-1; abundance: once; v_gene: TRBV7-2; d_gene: TRBD2; CDR3aa: CASSLTSKSNEQFF; CDR3nt: TGTGCCAGCAGCTTGACTAGCAAAAGCAATGAGCAGTTCTTC
j_gene: TRBJ2-7; abundance: -; v_gene: TRBV7-2; d_gene: -; CDR3aa: CASSPFGGSMDEQYF; CDR3nt: TGTGCCAGCAGCCCCTTCGGGGGCAGCATGGACGAGCAGTACTTC
j_gene: TRBJ1-2; abundance: -; v_gene: TRBV12-5; d_gene: -; CDR3aa: CASGPLGGGTGGYTF; CDR3nt: TGTGCTAGTGGTCCACTAGGGGGAGGGACTGGGGGCTACACCTTC
j_gene: TRBJ2-1; abundance: -; v_gene: TRBV27; d_gene: TRBD1; CDR3aa: CASSAPRDRNEQFF; CDR3nt: TGTGCCAGCAGTGCCCCCCGGGACAGGAATGAGCAGTTCTTC
j_gene: TRBJ1-1; abundance: once; v_gene: TRBV29-1; d_gene: -; CDR3aa: CSVGFRNTEAFF; CDR3nt: TGCAGCGTTGGCTTCCGCAACACTGAAGCTTTCTTT
j_gene: TRBJ2-7; abundance: -; v_gene: TRBV19; d_gene: TRBD2; CDR3aa: CASSMNPGGEQYF; CDR3nt: TGTGCCAGTAGTATGAATCCCGGGGGGGAGCAGTACTTC
j_gene: TRBJ2-5; abundance: -; v_gene: TRBV10-2; d_gene: TRBD1; CDR3aa: CASTWTGLQETQYF; CDR3nt: TGCGCCAGCACTTGGACAGGCCTTCAAGAGACCCAGTACTTC
j_gene: TRBJ2-6; abundance: once; v_gene: TRBV10-2; d_gene: -; CDR3aa: CASGGSGANVLTF; CDR3nt: TGCGCCAGCGGAGGCTCTGGGGCCAACGTCCTGACTTTC
j_gene: TRBJ2-3; abundance: -; v_gene: TRBV5-4; d_gene: TRBD2; CDR3aa: CASSPGGRGTDTQYF; CDR3nt: TGTGCCAGCAGCCCGGGGGGGCGGGGCACAGATACGCAGTATTTT
j_gene: TRBJ2-7; abundance: -; v_gene: TRBV29-1; d_gene: -; CDR3aa: CSVERDKYEQYF; CDR3nt: TGCAGCGTTGAAAGGGACAAGTACGAGCAGTACTTC
j_gene: TRBJ2-2; abundance: -; v_gene: TRBV19; d_gene: -; CDR3aa: CASMWGPNTGELFF; CDR3nt: TGTGCCAGTATGTGGGGGCCGAACACCGGGGAGCTGTTTTTT
j_gene: TRBJ2-5; abundance: -; v_gene: TRBV15; d_gene: TRBD2; CDR3aa: CATSRLAGILGTQYF; CDR3nt: TGTGCCACCTCCCGGCTAGCGGGAATCTTGGGGACCCAGTACTTC
j_gene: TRBJ2-7; abundance: -; v_gene: TRBV2; d_gene: TRBD2; CDR3aa: CASSDIASGSHEQYF; CDR3nt: TGTGCCAGCAGTGATATAGCTAGCGGGAGCCACGAGCAGTACTTC
j_gene: TRBJ2-7; abundance: -; v_gene: TRBV6-5; d_gene: -; CDR3aa: CASSYSDPPYEQYF; CDR3nt: TGTGCCAGCAGTTACTCGGACCCTCCCTACGAGCAGTACTTC
j_gene: TRBJ1-1; abundance: few; v_gene: TRBV4-3; d_gene: -; CDR3aa: CASSQDGGGTEAFF; CDR3nt: TGCGCCAGCAGCCAAGACGGGGGGGGTACTGAAGCTTTCTTT
j_gene: TRBJ2-7; abundance: -; v_gene: TRBV7-2; d_gene: TRBD2; CDR3aa: CASSLGGTSAGEQYF; CDR3nt: TGTGCCAGCAGCTTAGGGGGGACTAGCGCAGGCGAGCAGTACTTC
j_gene: TRBJ1-4; abundance: -; v_gene: TRBV30; d_gene: -; CDR3aa: CAWAGDSTNEKLFF; CDR3nt: TGTGCCTGGGCGGGGGATTCAACTAATGAAAAACTGTTTTTT
j_gene: TRBJ1-6; abundance: -; v_gene: TRBV7-6; d_gene: -; CDR3aa: CASSSGTRSGYSPLHF; CDR3nt: TGTGCCAGCAGCTCTGGGACTCGGTCGGGATATTCACCCCTCCACTTT
j_gene: TRBJ2-2; abundance: -; v_gene: TRBV11-3; d_gene: TRBD2; CDR3aa: CASSARLAGATGELFF; CDR3nt: TGTGCCAGCAGCGCCCGACTAGCGGGAGCAACCGGGGAGCTGTTTTTT
j_gene: TRBJ2-2; abundance: -; v_gene: TRBV9; d_gene: -; CDR3aa: CASSLDSNTGELFF; CDR3nt: TGTGCCAGCAGCCTCGACTCGAACACCGGGGAGCTGTTTTTT
j_gene: TRBJ1-1; abundance: -; v_gene: TRBV4-1; d_gene: -; CDR3aa: CASSQVGGRVNTEAFF; CDR3nt: TGCGCCAGCAGCCAAGTTGGGGGGAGAGTGAACACTGAAGCTTTCTTT
j_gene: TRBJ1-2; abundance: -; v_gene: TRBV11-3; d_gene: -; CDR3aa: CASSLPRTVHNYGYTF; CDR3nt: TGTGCCAGCAGCTTACCCCGGACCGTTCATAACTATGGCTACACCTTC
j_gene: TRBJ1-5; abundance: -; v_gene: TRBV6-5; d_gene: -; CDR3aa: CASSTDLRAQPQHF; CDR3nt: TGTGCCAGCAGTACAGACCTCAGGGCCCAGCCCCAGCATTTT
j_gene: TRBJ2-1; abundance: -; v_gene: TRBV15; d_gene: -; CDR3aa: CATSRDFRTGDGNEQFF; CDR3nt: TGTGCCACCAGCAGAGATTTTAGGACGGGAGACGGCAATGAGCAGTTCTTC
j_gene: TRBJ2-7; abundance: -; v_gene: TRBV18; d_gene: -; CDR3aa: CASSPSGNTYEQYF; CDR3nt: TGTGCCAGCTCACCGTCAGGGAATACCTACGAGCAGTACTTC
j_gene: TRBJ2-5; abundance: -; v_gene: TRBV5-6; d_gene: -; CDR3aa: CASSSLGAQETQYF; CDR3nt: TGTGCCAGCAGCTCCTTGGGGGCACAAGAGACCCAGTACTTC
j_gene: TRBJ1-1; abundance: -; v_gene: TRBV5-4; d_gene: -; CDR3aa: CASSPGGRPNTEAFF; CDR3nt: TGTGCCAGCAGCCCCGGCGGCAGACCGAACACTGAAGCTTTCTTT
j_gene: TRBJ2-1; abundance: -; v_gene: TRBV19; d_gene: -; CDR3aa: CASTRGNEQFF; CDR3nt: TGTGCCAGTACCCGAGGCAATGAGCAGTTCTTC
j_gene: TRBJ2-7; abundance: -; v_gene: TRBV5-4; d_gene: -; CDR3aa: CASSFSSYEQYF; CDR3nt: TGTGCCAGCAGCTTCTCTAGCTACGAGCAGTACTTC
j_gene: TRBJ1-1; abundance: -; v_gene: TRBV19; d_gene: -; CDR3aa: CASSIIFLQLTEAFF; CDR3nt: TGTGCCAGTAGTATTATTTTTTTGCAGTTAACTGAAGCTTTCTTT